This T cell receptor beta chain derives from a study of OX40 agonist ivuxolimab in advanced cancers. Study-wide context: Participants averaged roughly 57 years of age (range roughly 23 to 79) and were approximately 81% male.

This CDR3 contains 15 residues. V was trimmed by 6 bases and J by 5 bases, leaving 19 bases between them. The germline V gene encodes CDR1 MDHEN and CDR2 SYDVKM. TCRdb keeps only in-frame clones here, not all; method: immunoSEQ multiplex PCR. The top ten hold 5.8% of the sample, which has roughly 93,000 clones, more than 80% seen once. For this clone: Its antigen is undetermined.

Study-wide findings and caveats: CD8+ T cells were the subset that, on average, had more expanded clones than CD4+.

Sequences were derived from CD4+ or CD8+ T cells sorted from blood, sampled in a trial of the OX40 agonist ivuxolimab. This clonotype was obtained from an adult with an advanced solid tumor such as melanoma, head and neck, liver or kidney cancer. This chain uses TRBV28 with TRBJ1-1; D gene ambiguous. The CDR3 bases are TGTGCCAGCAGGCTGTCGGAGGCGGCGCGTACTGAAGCTTTCTTT. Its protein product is CASRLSEAARTEAFF.